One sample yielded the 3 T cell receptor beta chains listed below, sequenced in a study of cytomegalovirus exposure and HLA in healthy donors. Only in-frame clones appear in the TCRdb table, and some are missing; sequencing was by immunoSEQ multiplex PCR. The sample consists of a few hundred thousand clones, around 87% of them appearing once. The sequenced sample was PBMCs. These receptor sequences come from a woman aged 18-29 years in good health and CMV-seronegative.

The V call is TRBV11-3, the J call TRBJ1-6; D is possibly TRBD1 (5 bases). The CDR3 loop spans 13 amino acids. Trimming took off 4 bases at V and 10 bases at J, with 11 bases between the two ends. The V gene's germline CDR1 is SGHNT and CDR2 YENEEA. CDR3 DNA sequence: TGTGCCAGCAGCTCAGGGACTGGGTCACCCCTCCACTTT. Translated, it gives CASSSGTGSPLHF.

The CDR3 region is CASSLGTVISGANVLTF. The CDR3 DNA reads as TGTGCCAGCAGCTTGGGGACAGTAATCTCCGGGGCCAACGTCCTGACTTTC. The genes are TRBV5-4 and TRBJ2-6; possibly TRBD1 for D (6 bases). The germline V gene has CDR1 SGHNT and CDR2 YYREEE (reference sequence). The germline V and J ends were trimmed by 0 bases and 4 bases, with 14 bases remaining between them. This CDR3 is 17 amino acids long.

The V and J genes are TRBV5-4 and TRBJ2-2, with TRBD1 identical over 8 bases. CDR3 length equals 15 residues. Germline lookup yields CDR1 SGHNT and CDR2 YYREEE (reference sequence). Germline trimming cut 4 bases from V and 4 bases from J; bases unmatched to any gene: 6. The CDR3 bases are TGTGCCAGCAGCGCTGGGACAGGTCCCACCGGGGAGCTGTTTTTT. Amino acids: CASSAGTGPTGELFF.